This TCR beta chain emerged from a study of T cell responses to AZD1222 COVID-19 vaccine. The study's findings and limits: Seropositive AZD1222 recipients at baseline numbered only five or six. Clonal diversity may have been underestimated in mostly white British donors. The study found Spike-specific TCR breadth and depth rose after two AZD1222 doses.

Data came from immunoSEQ multiplex PCR; TCRdb stores just in-frame clones and leaves some out. The sample consists of about 95,000 clones, 70% to 90% of them appearing once. Notes on this clone: No antigen is known for it.

CDR1 and CDR2 from the germline V gene are SQVTM and ANQGSEA. Deletions cut 8 bases from V and 6 bases from J, with 7 bases between. The CDR3 spans 9 residues. The clonotype comes from an adult in good health. Sequenced material: peripheral blood, taken on day 0 of AZD1222 vaccination. The chain combines TRBV29-1 with TRBJ1-2; D not certain. The CDR3 region has the DNA TGCAGCCTCGCGGATGGCTACACCTTC. It encodes CSLADGYTF.